This entry lists 3 T cell receptor beta chains sequenced from one sample in a study of immune heterogeneity within non-small cell lung tumors. CDR3 of TCR beta was amplified by multiplex PCR that used 32 V and 13 J primers. TCRdb called the multiplex PCR reads again in MiXCR, with one record for every CDR3 protein. This sample yields some 10,000 distinct CDR3 sequences, of which 25% to 30% are seen a single time; about 7.6% belongs to the top ten. Bulk tumor gDNA, 450 to 650 ng per sample, served as the TCR template. Widely spaced biopsies, several per primary tumor, were obtained at surgery. Surgery that was curative in intent was performed on patients with untreated, newly diagnosed non-small cell lung cancer. The sample consisted of lung tumor tissue. The receptors originated from a woman aged 60 to 75 with non-small cell lung cancer.

Worth noting for this clonotype: This sequence may be a read error, since a much larger clone differs from it by one base. The chain combines TRBV24-1 with TRBJ2-2, with 16 positions matching TRBD2. J lost 3 bases, V lost 3 bases, and 6 bases had no gene match. CDR3 length: 19 residues. CDR1 is KGHDR, CDR2 SFDVKD, per germline. CDR3 in amino acids: CATSDNGTSGRADTGELFF. CDR3 DNA: TGTGCCACCAGTGATAACGGGACTAGCGGGAGGGCGGACACCGGGGAGCTGTTTTTT.

The rearrangement links TRBV5-6 to TRBJ2-5, with D possibly being TRBD1 (6 bases). The CDR3 runs to 16 residues. Trimming shortened V by 4 bases and J by 2 bases, and 18 bases separated the two germline ends. Germline CDR1 SGHDT, CDR2 YYEEEE. The CDR3 DNA is TGTGCCAGCAGCCCAACTAGACAGGACCTGCAAGAGACCCAGTACTTC. It specifies CASSPTRQDLQETQYF.

The J gene is TRBJ2-5, the V gene TRBV20-1, with TRBD2 matching over 12 bases. V was pared by 2 bases and J by 5 bases, with 6 bases of the junction left unmatched. CDR3 length equals 15 residues. The germline gives CDR1 DFQATT, CDR2 SNEGSKA (reference sequence). The CDR3 DNA sequence: TGCAGTGCTAGAAGACTAGCGGGAGAGGGCGAGACCCAGTACTTC. Protein product: CSARRLAGEGETQYF.